The T cell receptor (beta chain) described here comes from a study of cytomegalovirus exposure and HLA in healthy donors (dated by TCRdb to the late 2010s). General notes on the study: According to an earlier analysis of 587 of the donors, about 179 million T cells yielded roughly 110 million unique TCR beta sequences and 250 to 350 Gb of sequence data. The study combined high-throughput TCR immunosequencing, statistical association of individual TCRs with disease status, and machine learning to predict cytomegalovirus infection status. A later genetic analysis took genome-wide SNP genotypes for about 60% of the roughly 670 donors and used that subset as a discovery cohort. The T cell repertoires of about 700 subjects were profiled by immunosequencing and related to cytomegalovirus serostatus. A separate validation cohort of over a hundred different subjects was used in addition to the roughly 670-subject first cohort. An early release that covered fewer than 800 HLA-typed donors contained approximately 290 gigabases of sequencing data and 85 million to 100 million unique TCR sequences. To study patterns of TCR occurrence, a later analysis re-analyzed previously published TCR beta repertoires from under 750 donors and added high-resolution HLA genotyping. Roughly five DR-DQ haplotypes were handled as single units for association and clustering because linkage in the cohort was strong. Class I and class II HLA loci were covered by the typing at four-digit resolution. Rather than using new phenotypic data, the later analysis identified candidate immune exposures from TCR beta sequences and from how often those sequences occurred across donors. The study aimed to test whether cataloging public T cell receptors could reveal signatures of past pathogen exposure. The number of donors typed differed by locus, with roughly 620-630 for A, B, C, DRB1 and DQB1, 522 for DQA1, 600 to 610 for DPA1, and some 440 for DPB1. All discovery cohort repertoires had been generated on a single sequencing platform. An earlier analysis of 587 of the donors used high-throughput TCR beta sequencing to judge whether each TCR beta V gene segment behaved as functional or pseudogenic. Of the approximately 400 genotyped donors, around 81% fell in the genetic ancestry cluster associated with self-reported Caucasian donors. Alongside the repertoire data, information on donor age, sex, ethnicity and CMV serostatus was compiled. On average, around 240,000 unique TCR beta nucleotide sequences were sequenced per donor among roughly 430 genotyped donors of the cohort, with 15% to 20% of those sequences being non-productive.

The cohort consisted of some 670 healthy bone marrow donors. At the time of sampling, all cohort members were nominally healthy, though unrecorded immune exposures were likely present. The donor tested CMV seropositive, placing the donor among the 290 or so seropositive members of the cohort. A peripheral blood sample was provided by each donor, and peripheral blood mononuclear cells were used for TCR beta sequencing. Genomic DNA extraction from the blood cell samples was performed with the Qiagen DNeasy Blood Extraction Kit. From the germline V gene (reference sequence), CDR1 is LNHDA and CDR2 is SQIVND. The cysteine opens and the phenylalanine closes a CDR3 of 11 amino acids. Left in the record is the CDR3 DNA by itself, 33 bases read in frame from the first base. V loses 7 bases, J loses 8 bases, and the germline ends lie 11 bases apart. What the authors observed across the whole study: HLA typing was unavailable for some donors at each locus, so association tests used only the typed subset. A later genetic analysis reported fewer N-insertions in productive TCRs among donors in an Asian-associated ancestry cluster than the roughly 700-donor mean. The earlier analysis of fewer than 750 of the donors excluded 15 to 20 rarely observed V segments, including chromosome 9 orphons, because counts were too low. A group of highly shared sequence variants was considered likely to be a technical artifact of the sequencing pipeline. According to the authors, the approach could potentially be generalized to other disease states and immunological phenotypes. The only immune exposure information available for the cohort was CMV serostatus. Specific HLA alleles were associated with 15,000 to 20,000 TCR beta sequences at a false discovery rate of 0.05 in a later analysis. Only TCR beta chains were sequenced in this cohort, and the absence of alpha or paired-chain data limited detectable features. Most TCR sequences were observed very rarely across donors, whereas some public TCRs were present in many individuals. In both the original and validation cohorts, the classifier was reported to diagnose cytomegalovirus status with high specificity and sensitivity. According to a later analysis, most CMV-associated TCR beta chains appeared to be HLA-restricted, and the HLA associations seemed to be driven largely by CMV exposure. In a later analysis, the rate of TCR association differed among HLA loci, with DRB1 alleles having the most associated TCRs and HLA-C alleles having the fewest. Linkage disequilibrium might explain the correlated functional status among segregating V segments, but an unknown experimental factor could not be excluded. When HLA alleles, especially DR and DQ, strongly co-occurred, attributing TCR associations to individual alleles was difficult. A further reported finding was that TCR beta sequences accurately predicted the HLA-A and HLA-B alleles for most subjects in the first cohort. A later analysis reported that several top co-occurrence clusters appeared linked to parvovirus B19, influenza, CMV and Epstein-Barr virus. In a later genetic analysis, a missense DCLRE1C variant was associated with V-gene and J-gene trimming of TCR beta chains, and the association was replicated in an independent cohort. In the study, some 180 TCR beta chains were listed as associated with cytomegalovirus. Sequencing depth was assumed to be roughly uniform across donors in the presence/absence analyses, though that assumption may not hold. Broadly in line with IMGT annotations, most TCR beta V segments showed up in productive rearrangements about 90% or about 30% of the time in an earlier analysis of 450 to 600 of the donors. Some IMGT-functional V segments, including TRBV6-2 and TRBV6-3, could not be told apart with the 87-base-pair reads, so those segments were excluded. A later analysis found that HLA-associated TCR beta chains were more clonally expanded and had lower generation probabilities than equally common non-associated chains. In vitro tests confirmed that a few of the cytomegalovirus-associated TCR beta chains recognize cytomegalovirus antigens.

Regarding this clone: What antigen it recognizes has not been identified. The record has no base qualities; no much larger clone is one base away.

Library method: the immunoSEQ multiplex PCR assay. For the multiplex PCR, a mixture combining 60 forward primers for TCR Vbeta segments and 13 reverse primers for TCR Jbeta segments was used. A multiplex PCR assay on genomic DNA amplified the CDR3 region of rearranged TCR beta genes. Amplified TCR beta libraries were sequenced as 87-base-pair reads on the Illumina HiSeq System. The paper's processing steps were these. Across the 500 to 750 repertoires, a later analysis counted approximately 83 million unique TCR beta chains, 9.5 million to 12 million of which were shared by at least two donors. Raw reads were error-corrected and collapsed into unique sequences by a nearest-neighbor algorithm in which closely related sequences were merged to remove PCR and sequencing errors. V, D and J gene segments were assigned by aligning CDR3 sequences to IMGT reference sequences. For a sequence to be retained, at least a six-nucleotide match to both a V gene segment and a J gene segment was required. A rearrangement counted as productive if the CDR3 had no stop codons and remained in frame with V and J, and every other rearrangement counted as non-productive. CDR3 was defined according to IMGT convention as the region running from the second conserved V-encoded cysteine to the conserved J-encoded phenylalanine. The earlier analysis of some 580 of the donors excluded any sequence lacking an unambiguous match to a single V gene segment. An earlier analysis of around 600 of the donors classified V segments as functional when productive rearrangements were above 56.7% and as segregating when the standard deviation between donors was above 5%. A statistical classification framework was built to diagnose cytomegalovirus status from the catalog of TCR beta chain sequences. V and J gene assignment, in a later analysis, came from comparing TCR nucleotide sequences with IMGT/GENE-DB human TR gene sequences. The TCRdist pipeline was used in a later analysis to assign CDR3 sequences and most-parsimonious VDJ recombination scenarios. In a later analysis, each TCR beta chain was defined by its CDR3 amino acid sequence together with its V-gene family, and reads without a unique V-gene family were excluded. As a way to deal with suspected cross-contamination and a sequencing artifact, a later analysis dropped nearly 600 nucleotide sequences that were highly shared and had low generation probability. For each public chain, a later analysis derived a clonal expansion index from normalized ranks of inferred template counts within each repertoire. Generation probabilities in a later analysis came from a VDJ recombination model fitted to out-of-frame rearrangements, and those results were checked against IGoR. In a later analysis, TCR-TCR, TCR-HLA and TCR-CMV co-occurrence was scored with hypergeometric tests, and a repertoire-size bias correction was applied to TCR pairs. To estimate false discovery rates, a later analysis permuted the HLA or CMV assignments 20 times. In a later analysis, co-occurring TCRs were grouped using DBSCAN, and TCRdist sequence similarity was added for clustering within HLA-allele-positive subsets. Repertoires with fewer than 30,000 or more than 120,000 public chains, plus five repertoires with anomalous nucleotide sharing, were excluded from co-occurrence clustering. The immuneACCESS repertoire file appears here via TCRdb, limited to in-frame rearrangements. These files lack a portion of the clones; in checked studies, under half of the deficit traces to unresolved V genes, and the cause of the others is not known. That table furnishes V, J and clone size, whereas the DNA furnished D and trimming. The sample table lists roughly 160,000 clones, over 75% of them with a count of one. Jointly, the top ten make up roughly 9.3% of the sample.

Sequencing input: PBMCs. The sequence was obtained from a man younger than 35 in good health and CMV-seropositive. Recombination connected TRBV19 to TRBJ1-2; perhaps TRBD1 is the D gene, with 5 bases matching. The DNA sequence is given as TGTGCCAGTATGGCAGGGCCCGGCTACACCTTC. It specifies CASMAGPGYTF.